A single T cell receptor (beta chain) is shown here with its context. CDR3 length equals 14 residues. J gave up 3 bases and V 6 bases, and 4 bases lay outside the gene matches. The V gene's germline CDR1 is SNHLY and CDR2 FYNNEI. The sample is drawn from a study of control samples from healthy donors and cancer patients. TCRdb keeps only in-frame clones here, not all; method: immunoSEQ multiplex PCR. The profile shows around 20,000 clones, around 83% of them singletons. The specimen sequenced was PBMCs. The receptor was isolated from a woman in her seventies with colorectal cancer. J is TRBJ2-5 and V is TRBV2, with TRBD1 identical over 10 bases. CDR3 loop: CASRSTGGEETQYF. The CDR3 region has the DNA TGTGCCAGCAGGTCGACAGGGGGCGAAGAGACCCAGTACTTC.